The TCR beta chain under discussion was sequenced for a study of spatial heterogeneity in lung cancer. The wider study: Detected beta-chain sequences consistently exceeded alpha-chain sequences.

MiXCR, run by TCRdb on the 5' RACE reads, gives a single entry per CDR3 protein. This sample has tens of thousands of distinct CDR3 sequences; about 9.5% occur once, and the top ten carry 1.5% to 2%. The time point denotes: blood at routine non-recurrence follow-up after resection. The authors sequenced whole RNA from tumor, nontumor lung or frozen PBMC without sorting. There are 19 residues in the CDR3. Germline CDR1 and CDR2: GTSNPN and SVGIG (reference sequence). J was trimmed by 0 bases and V by 3 bases; bases with no gene match: 10. This clonotype has a handful of counts. The chain is built from TRBV30 and TRBJ2-1, with TRBD2 matching 14 bases. The receptor was derived from a female donor with early-stage non-small cell lung cancer. Sequenced here: PBMCs, sampled at follow-up. The CDR3 spells CAWRSVPGTSGSSYNEQFF. The CDR3 DNA reads as TGTGCCTGGAGAAGCGTACCGGGGACTAGCGGGAGCTCCTACAATGAGCAGTTCTTC. Full variable domain (rest looked up from reference TRBV30 and TRBJ2-1): SQTIHQWPATLVQPVGSPLSLECTVEGTSNPNLYWYRQAAGRGLQLLFYSVGIGQISSEVPQNLSASRPQDRQFILSSKKLLLSDSGFYLCAWRSVPGTSGSSYNEQFFGPGTRLTVL.